This paragraph reports one T cell receptor beta chain. Sequencing was performed with immunoSEQ multiplex PCR; in TCRdb, only in-frame clones are kept and a portion is missing. This table holds approximately 52,000 clones, approximately 88% found once. Germline V gene data show CDR1 as SGHKS and CDR2 as YYEKEE (reference sequence). Germline trimming cut 3 bases from V and 8 bases from J; bases unmatched to any gene: 11. This CDR3 is 15 amino acids long. This sample is drawn from a study of T cell changes during pregnancy in multiple sclerosis. This clonotype was obtained from a female donor with multiple sclerosis, enrolled in a pregnancy study. This material consisted of CD4+ T cells from peripheral blood mononuclear cells, taken in the second trimester of pregnancy. The V call is TRBV5-5, the J call TRBJ2-3; 8 nucleotides line up with TRBD2. CDR3 amino acids: CASSSRAGADVTQYF. As DNA, the CDR3 is TGTGCCAGCAGCTCAAGAGCGGGAGCGGATGTTACGCAGTATTTT.